The 12 T cell receptor beta chains reported below all come from one sample, sequenced in a study of blood T cells in healthy people across ages. Alongside a J-beta primer mix, a sample-barcoded 5' primer served in a second PCR lasting about 6 to 12 cycles. TCRdb re-called the 5' RACE reads with MiXCR, one entry per CDR3 protein. Among some 800,000 distinct CDR3 sequences listed, around 25% were seen once. These data were also reused for a study on T cells of mothers and their children.

The sample consisted of blood. The receptors originated from a boy aged 10-17 years in good health.

This chain connects TRBV2 to TRBJ1-2; TRBD1 aligns across 9 bases. Germline values: CDR1 SNHLY, CDR2 FYNNEI. The CDR3 consists of 15 residues. J lost 6 bases, V lost 4 bases, and 9 bases had no gene match. The CDR3 DNA reads TGTGCCAGCAGTGTGGACAGGGGCCTGGGGGATGGCTACACCTTC. This codes for CASSVDRGLGDGYTF.

This clonotype turned up a few times. The chain is built from TRBV7-6 and TRBJ2-5; 7 bases align to TRBD1. Trimming at V came to 4 bases and at J to 6 bases, leaving 5 bases not matched to a gene. Germline V gives CDR1 SGHVS, CDR2 FNYEAQ. The CDR3 has 13 amino acids. The CDR3 is CASSSYRGQTQYF. CDR3 DNA sequence: TGTGCCAGCAGCTCCTACAGGGGACAGACCCAGTACTTC.

The chain links TRBV20-1 to TRBJ2-7, with D possibly being TRBD1 (6 bases). The V and J ends lost 4 bases and 7 bases respectively, with 20 bases between them. Germline V gene data show CDR1 as DFQATT and CDR2 as SNEGSKA (reference sequence). The CDR3 runs to 14 residues. This chain's CDR3 is CSAKGDLWYEEQYF. CDR3 DNA sequence: TGCAGTGCTAAGGGGGATCTCTGGTATGAGGAGCAGTACTTC.

The J gene is TRBJ2-3, the V gene TRBV29-1; 13 nucleotides line up with TRBD2. Germline V gene lookup returns CDR1 SQVTM and CDR2 ANQGSEA. The CDR3 consists of 16 residues. V dropped 6 bases and J dropped 6; count of bases not matched to a gene: 12. As DNA, the CDR3 is TGCAGCGTCCTACAGGGGACTAGCGGGACCGCGGATACGCAGTATTTT. Residues: CSVLQGTSGTADTQYF.

The sample holds a few counts of this clonotype. This chain's CDR3 is CASNLSGRLHEQYF. CDR3 coding DNA: TGTGCCAGCAATCTCAGCGGGAGACTACACGAGCAGTACTTC. The V gene is TRBV6-1, the J gene TRBJ2-7; TRBD2 agrees at 8 bases. V dropped 7 bases and J dropped 5; count of bases not matched to a gene: 10. The germline gives CDR1 MNHNS, CDR2 SASEGT. The CDR3 contains 14 residues.

V gene TRBV7-3 combines with J gene TRBJ2-2; TRBD1 agrees at 9 bases. CDR1 and CDR2 from the germline V gene are SGHTA and FQGTGA. There are 14 residues in the CDR3. V dropped 1 base and J dropped 10; count of bases not matched to a gene: 4. CDR3 DNA sequence: TGTGCCAGCAGCTTAAATACAGGGGGCGAGGAGCTGTTTTTT. Amino acids: CASSLNTGGEELFF.

The chain carries TRBV28 and TRBJ1-2, with 8 bases aligning to TRBD1. CDR1 is MDHEN, CDR2 SYDVKM, per germline. The CDR3 length is 18 residues. V dropped 1 base and J dropped 1; count of bases not matched to a gene: 11. The CDR3 protein is CASSLSTGDYPDNYGYTF. In DNA, the CDR3 is TGTGCCAGCAGTTTATCGACAGGGGACTACCCAGATAACTATGGCTACACCTTC.

This clonotype has more than one count but fewer than ten. V gene TRBV7-2 combines with J gene TRBJ1-1, with 7 positions matching TRBD1. Losses at the gene ends were 5 bases for V and 2 bases for J; bases not matched to a gene: 8. The CDR3 is 15 residues long. Germline CDR1 and CDR2: SGHTA and FQGNSA. In DNA, the CDR3 is TGTGCCAGCAGCGTCAGACAGGGCGGCAACACTGAAGCTTTCTTT. Protein product: CASSVRQGGNTEAFF.

The rearrangement uses TRBV12-3 or TRBV12-4 and TRBJ1-1; D is perhaps TRBD1 (5 bases). This CDR3 contains 15 residues. The CDR3 DNA reads as TGTGCGTCAAAAGGATCGGGACGTTGGAACACTGAAGCTTTCTTT. Residues: CASKGSGRWNTEAFF.

Comment on this clonotype: Since the CDR3 does not end with the conserved phenylalanine or tryptophan, this likely comes from a read error. The DNA is left out, because the CDR3 cannot be placed on it with certainty; the CDR3 is given as TCRdb lists it. V and J are TRBV20-1 and TRBJ1-2; the table's TRBD1 call for D was not verified on the DNA. The CDR3 sequence runs 13 residues, both termini included. Germline V gene data show CDR1 as DFQATT and CDR2 as SNEGSKA (reference sequence). CDR3 loop: CSAYRDPCYGYAL.

The chain has TRBV20-1 and TRBJ2-4; 10 bases are shared with TRBD2. Germline V gene lookup returns CDR1 DFQATT and CDR2 SNEGSKA (reference sequence). The junction had 9 bases not matched to a gene; V was cut back by 1 base and J by 3 bases. The CDR3 has 17 amino acids. CDR3 nucleotides: TGCAGTGCTAGAGCCCCTAGCGGGAGCGTGAGCAAAAACATTCAGTACTTC. It specifies CSARAPSGSVSKNIQYF.

This clonotype was counted only a few times. The CDR3 region has the DNA TGCAGCACTGACAGATCAGGGCAGGGGGCTTGGAATGAGCAGTTCTTC. Residues: CSTDRSGQGAWNEQFF. V usage is TRBV29-1 and J usage is TRBJ2-1; the match to TRBD1 covers 8 bases. The CDR3 is 16 amino acids. CDR1 is SQVTM and CDR2 is ANQGSEA in the germline V gene. Trimming took 8 bases from V and 7 from J; bases not matched to a gene: 19.